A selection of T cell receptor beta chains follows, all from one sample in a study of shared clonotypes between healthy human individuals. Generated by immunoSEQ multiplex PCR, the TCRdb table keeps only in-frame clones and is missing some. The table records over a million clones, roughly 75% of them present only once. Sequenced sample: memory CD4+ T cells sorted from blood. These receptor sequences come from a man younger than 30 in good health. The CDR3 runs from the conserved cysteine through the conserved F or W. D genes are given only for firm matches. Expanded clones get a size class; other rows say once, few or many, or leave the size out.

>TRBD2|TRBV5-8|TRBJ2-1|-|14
TGTGCCAGCATCTGGGAGGGGCCGTACAATGAGCAGTTCTTC
CASIWEGPYNEQFF
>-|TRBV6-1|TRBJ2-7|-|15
TGTGCCAGCAGTGAAAGGCAGGTAAACTCCTACGAGCAGTACTTC
CASSERQVNSYEQYF
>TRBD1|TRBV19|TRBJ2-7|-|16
TGTGCCAGCAGCCTCATGTCCGGGACAGGGCCCTACGAGCAGTACTTC
CASSLMSGTGPYEQYF
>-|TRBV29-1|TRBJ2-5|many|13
TGCAGCGTTGAAGGCCAGGGCGACAAGACCCAGTACTTC
CSVEGQGDKTQYF
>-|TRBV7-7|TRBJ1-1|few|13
TGTGCTAGCAGCTTCGGAAGGAACACTGAAGCTTTCTTT
CASSFGRNTEAFF
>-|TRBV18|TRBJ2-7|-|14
TGTGCCAGCTCATCAAAGGGGGGTATCGACGAGCAGTACTTC
CASSSKGGIDEQYF
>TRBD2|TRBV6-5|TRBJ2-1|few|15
TGTGCCAGCAGCCGGACTAGCGGAGGGTACAATGAGCAGTTCTTC
CASSRTSGGYNEQFF
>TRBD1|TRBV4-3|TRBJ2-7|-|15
TGCGCCAGCAGCCAAACGGCGACAGGGGTAAACGAGCAGTACTTC
CASSQTATGVNEQYF
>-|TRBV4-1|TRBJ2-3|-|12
TGCGCCAGCAGCCCGCGGTGGGATACGCAGTATTTT
CASSPRWDTQYF
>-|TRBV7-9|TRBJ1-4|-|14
TGTGCCAGCAGCTTTGGGGGTAACAATGAAAAACTGTTTTTT
CASSFGGNNEKLFF
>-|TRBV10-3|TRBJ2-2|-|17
TGTGCCATCAGTGGGCGTAGCCGACACGGGGACACCGGGGAGCTGTTTTTT
CAISGRSRHGDTGELFF
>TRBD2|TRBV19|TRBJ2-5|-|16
TGTGCCAGTAGTATCACTAGCGGGGGGCCGATGGAGACCCAGTACTTC
CASSITSGGPMETQYF
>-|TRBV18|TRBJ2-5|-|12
TGTGCCAGCTCACCAAATAGAGAGACCCAGTACTTC
CASSPNRETQYF
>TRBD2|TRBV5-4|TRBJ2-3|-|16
TGTGCCAGCAGAATACTAGCGGCCCCGGGCACAGATACGCAGTATTTT
CASRILAAPGTDTQYF
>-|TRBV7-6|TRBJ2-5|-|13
TGTGCCAGCAGCACCGTTCTTCAAGAGACCCAGTACTTC
CASSTVLQETQYF
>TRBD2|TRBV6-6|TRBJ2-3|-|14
TGTGCCAGCCTACTAGCGCGAATCACAGATACGCAGTATTTT
CASLLARITDTQYF
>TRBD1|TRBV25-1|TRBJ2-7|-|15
TGTGCCAGCAGCCCTTTTAGACAGGGGGTAAGCGAGCAGTACTTC
CASSPFRQGVSEQYF
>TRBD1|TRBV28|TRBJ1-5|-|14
TGTGCCACCCGACAGGGACGTGGGAATCAGCCCCAGCATTTT
CATRQGRGNQPQHF
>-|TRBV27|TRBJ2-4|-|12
TGTGCCAGCGGAATAGCCAAAAACATTCAGTACTTC
CASGIAKNIQYF
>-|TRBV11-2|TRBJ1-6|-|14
TGTGCCAGCAGCTTCCTAGTTGATAATTCACCCCTCCACTTT
CASSFLVDNSPLHF
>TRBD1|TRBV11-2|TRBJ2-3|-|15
TGTGCCAGCAGCTACGGGACAGGGGTCACAGATACGCAGTATTTT
CASSYGTGVTDTQYF
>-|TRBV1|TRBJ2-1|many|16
TGCACCAGCAGCCATATAGCGGGGGGGCACAAGAATGAGCAGTTCTTC
CTSSHIAGGHKNEQFF
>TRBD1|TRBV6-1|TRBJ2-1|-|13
TGTGCCAGCATTTCAGGGACAGACAATGAGCAGTTCTTC
CASISGTDNEQFF
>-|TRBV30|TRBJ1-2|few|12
TGTGCCTGGAGTGCGGCGGGGGACGGCTACACCTTC
CAWSAAGDGYTF
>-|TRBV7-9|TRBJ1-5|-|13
TGTGCCAGCAGCTTAGACCTCCATCAGCCCCAGCATTTT
CASSLDLHQPQHF
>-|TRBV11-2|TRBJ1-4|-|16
TGTGCCAGCAGCTTAGATCGGGGTGGGACTAATGAAAAACTGTTTTTT
CASSLDRGGTNEKLFF
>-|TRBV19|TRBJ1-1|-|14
TGTGCCAGTAGTACCGATTCAGGTGTCGCTGAAGCTTTCTTT
CASSTDSGVAEAFF
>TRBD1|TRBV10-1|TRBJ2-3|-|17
TGCGCCAGCAGTGAGTCGTCGAGGGGGCGCGTCGCAGATACGCAGTATTTT
CASSESSRGRVADTQYF
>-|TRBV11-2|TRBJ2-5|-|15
TGTGCCAGCAGCTTAGATCTTGGTATTGTAGGGACCCAGTACTTC
CASSLDLGIVGTQYF
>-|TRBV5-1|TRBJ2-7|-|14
TGCGCCAGCAGCTCGGCAACAGGATCGAACGAGCAGTACTTC
CASSSATGSNEQYF
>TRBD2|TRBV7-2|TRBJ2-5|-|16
TGTGCCAGCAGCTTAGGGACTAGCGTATCCCAAGAGACCCAGTACTTC
CASSLGTSVSQETQYF
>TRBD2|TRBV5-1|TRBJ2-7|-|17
TGCGCCAGCAGTCAAGGGGCCGAGAGACTAGCTTCCTACGAGCAGTACTTC
CASSQGAERLASYEQYF
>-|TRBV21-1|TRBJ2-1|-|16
TGTGCCAGCAGCGGGCGGGCTAGCGGGAGTCAGAATGAGCAGTTCTTC
CASSGRASGSQNEQFF
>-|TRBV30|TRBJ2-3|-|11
TGTGCCTGGTCTGCGGCAGATACGCAGTATTTT
CAWSAADTQYF
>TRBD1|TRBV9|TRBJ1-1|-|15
TGTGCCAGCAGCGTAGTAGGGACAGAGAACACTGAAGCTTTCTTT
CASSVVGTENTEAFF
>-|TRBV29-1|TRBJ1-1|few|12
TGCAGCGCAAGGACAGAGAACACTGAAGCTTTCTTT
CSARTENTEAFF
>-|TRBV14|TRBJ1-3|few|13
TGTGCCAGCAGCGGGGGCTCTGGAAACACCATATATTTT
CASSGGSGNTIYF
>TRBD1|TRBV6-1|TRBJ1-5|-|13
TGTGCCACCGACAGGGGTTGGAATCAGCCCCAGCATTTT
CATDRGWNQPQHF
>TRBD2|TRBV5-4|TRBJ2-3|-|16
TGTGCCAGCAGCTTCAGACTAGCGGGAGGGGTAGATACGCAGTATTTT
CASSFRLAGGVDTQYF
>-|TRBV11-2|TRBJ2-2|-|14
TGTGCCAGCAGCCCAGCCAGAGGGGTCGGGGAGCTGTTTTTT
CASSPARGVGELFF
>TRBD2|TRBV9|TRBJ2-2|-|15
TGTGCCAGCAGCTCCCGACTAGCGGGAGGTGGGGAGCTGTTTTTT
CASSSRLAGGGELFF
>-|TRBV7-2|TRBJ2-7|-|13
TGTGCCAGCAGCTTAGAGCGGAACTACGAGCAGTACTTC
CASSLERNYEQYF
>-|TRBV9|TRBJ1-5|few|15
TGTGCCAGCAGCGAGACAGGTCACCTTAATCAGCCCCAGCATTTT
CASSETGHLNQPQHF
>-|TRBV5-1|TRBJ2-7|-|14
TGCGCCAGCAGCTTTGGCGGGGTCGTCTACGAGCAGTACTTC
CASSFGGVVYEQYF
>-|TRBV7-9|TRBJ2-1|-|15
TGTGCCAGCAGCCCCCCAGCGTTCTCCTACAATGAGCAGTTCTTC
CASSPPAFSYNEQFF
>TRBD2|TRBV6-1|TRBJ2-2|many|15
TGTGCCAGCAGTGAAGGGACTAGGAACACCGGGGAGCTGTTTTTT
CASSEGTRNTGELFF
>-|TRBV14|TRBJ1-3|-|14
TGTGCCAGCAGCCGGGGGCTCTGGGGAAACACCATATATTTT
CASSRGLWGNTIYF
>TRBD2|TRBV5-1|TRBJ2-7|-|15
TGCGCCAGCAGCCTAGGACTAGCGGGATCCTACGAGCAGTACTTC
CASSLGLAGSYEQYF
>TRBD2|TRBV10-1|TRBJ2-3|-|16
TGCGCCAGCAGTGATGGGACTAGCGGGCCCCCTCATACGCAGTATTTT
CASSDGTSGPPHTQYF
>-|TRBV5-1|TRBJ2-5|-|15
TGCGCCAGCAGCTTGGATCCCGGCAGACAAGAGACCCAGTACTTC
CASSLDPGRQETQYF
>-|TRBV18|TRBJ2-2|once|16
TGTGCCAGCTCAGCAGCGATTTCCGCGAACACCGGGGAGCTGTTTTTT
CASSAAISANTGELFF
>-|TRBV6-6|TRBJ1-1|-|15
TGTGCCAGCAGTTACTCGTTTGTGGGGAACACTGAAGCTTTCTTT
CASSYSFVGNTEAFF
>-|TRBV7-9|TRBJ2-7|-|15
TGTGCCAGCACCTTGGTAGGGACCAAGTCCTACGAGCAGTACTTC
CASTLVGTKSYEQYF
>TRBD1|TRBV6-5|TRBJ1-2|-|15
TGTGCCAGCAGTTACTCCCGGGACAGTCCCTCCGGCTACACCTTC
CASSYSRDSPSGYTF